A selection of T cell receptor beta chains follows, all from one sample in a study of blood T cell repertoires in COVID-19. Sequencing was performed with immunoSEQ multiplex PCR; in TCRdb, only in-frame clones are kept and a portion is missing. This table has 150,000 or so clones, roughly nine tenths appearing once. Sequencing used peripheral blood. The receptor source for this set is a man aged 18 to 35 with acute or convalescent COVID-19. The CDR3 runs from the conserved cysteine through the conserved F or W. The order of the fields is J gene, clone size, D gene, V gene, CDR3 DNA, CDR3 protein. D genes are given only for firm matches. The size field is filled for only some rows; it gives once, few, many or a size class.

j_gene: TRBJ1-2; abundance: -; d_gene: -; v_gene: TRBV28; CDR3nt: TGTGCCAGCAGCATAGAGATTGGCTATGGCTACACCTTC; CDR3aa: CASSIEIGYGYTF
j_gene: TRBJ2-1; abundance: -; d_gene: TRBD2; v_gene: TRBV6-2/TRBV6-3; CDR3nt: TGTGCCAGCACCCCGGGGGGGGGTTCTCTTGAGCAGTTCTTC; CDR3aa: CASTPGGGSLEQFF
j_gene: TRBJ2-1; abundance: once; d_gene: TRBD1; v_gene: TRBV10-1; CDR3nt: TGCGCCAGCAGTGAGTCTAGGACAGGTGGCAATGAGCAGTTCTTC; CDR3aa: CASSESRTGGNEQFF
j_gene: TRBJ1-2; abundance: -; d_gene: -; v_gene: TRBV2; CDR3nt: TGTGCCAGCAGTTCCTGGGACACGGGATACTATGGCTACACCTTC; CDR3aa: CASSSWDTGYYGYTF
j_gene: TRBJ1-2; abundance: -; d_gene: -; v_gene: TRBV29-1; CDR3nt: TGCAGCGTTGGGACACCTAACTATGGCTACACCTTC; CDR3aa: CSVGTPNYGYTF
j_gene: TRBJ1-5; abundance: -; d_gene: TRBD1; v_gene: TRBV6-5; CDR3nt: TGTGCCAGCAGTAGGGGGCGGAATCAGCCCCAGCATTTT; CDR3aa: CASSRGRNQPQHF
j_gene: TRBJ1-4; abundance: few; d_gene: TRBD1; v_gene: TRBV27; CDR3nt: TGTGCCAGCAGACAGGGACAGGGTTATGAAAAACTGTTTTTT; CDR3aa: CASRQGQGYEKLFF
j_gene: TRBJ2-6; abundance: -; d_gene: -; v_gene: TRBV18; CDR3nt: TGTGCCAGCTCACCACCCGGGGGCTCTGGGGCCAACGTCCTGACTTTC; CDR3aa: CASSPPGGSGANVLTF
j_gene: TRBJ1-6; abundance: -; d_gene: -; v_gene: TRBV5-1; CDR3nt: TGCGCCAGCAGCTTGGAGTCAGCCGAGGCCCTCCACTTT; CDR3aa: CASSLESAEALHF
j_gene: TRBJ2-5; abundance: -; d_gene: TRBD1; v_gene: TRBV7-8; CDR3nt: TGTGCCAGCAGCTTGGACAGGGTACCGACCCAGTACTTC; CDR3aa: CASSLDRVPTQYF
j_gene: TRBJ2-7; abundance: -; d_gene: TRBD1; v_gene: TRBV4-1; CDR3nt: TGCGCCAGCAGCCAAGGGACAGGGACCTACGAGCAGTACTTC; CDR3aa: CASSQGTGTYEQYF
j_gene: TRBJ2-1; abundance: once; d_gene: -; v_gene: TRBV5-8; CDR3nt: TGTGCCAGCAGCTTGGAGGGGCCTTGGGATGAGCAGTTCTTC; CDR3aa: CASSLEGPWDEQFF
j_gene: TRBJ2-7; abundance: -; d_gene: -; v_gene: TRBV27; CDR3nt: TGTGCCAGCAGTTTAGAATGGGGGGACTACGAGCAGTACTTC; CDR3aa: CASSLEWGDYEQYF
j_gene: TRBJ1-4; abundance: -; d_gene: TRBD1; v_gene: TRBV30; CDR3nt: TGTGCCTGGAGTGCACGACAGGGGGGAAATGAAAAACTGTTTTTT; CDR3aa: CAWSARQGGNEKLFF
j_gene: TRBJ1-2; abundance: -; d_gene: -; v_gene: TRBV12-3/TRBV12-4; CDR3nt: TGTGCCAGCACTAGGGGCGCCGCCTATGGCTACACCTTC; CDR3aa: CASTRGAAYGYTF